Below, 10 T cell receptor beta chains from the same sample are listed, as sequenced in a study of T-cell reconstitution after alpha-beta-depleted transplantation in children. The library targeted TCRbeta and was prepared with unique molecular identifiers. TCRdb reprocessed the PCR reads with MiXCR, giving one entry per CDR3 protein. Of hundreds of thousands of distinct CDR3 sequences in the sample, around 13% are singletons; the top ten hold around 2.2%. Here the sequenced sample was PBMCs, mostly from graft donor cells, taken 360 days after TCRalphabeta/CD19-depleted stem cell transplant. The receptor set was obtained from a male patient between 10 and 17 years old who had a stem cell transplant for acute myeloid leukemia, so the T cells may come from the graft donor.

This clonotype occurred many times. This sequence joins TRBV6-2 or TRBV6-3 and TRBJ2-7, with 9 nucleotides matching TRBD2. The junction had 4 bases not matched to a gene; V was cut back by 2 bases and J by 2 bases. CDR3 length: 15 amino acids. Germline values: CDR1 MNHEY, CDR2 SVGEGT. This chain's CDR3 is CASSYRSGRPYEQYF. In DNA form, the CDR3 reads TGTGCCAGCAGTTACCGTAGCGGGAGACCCTACGAGCAGTACTTC.

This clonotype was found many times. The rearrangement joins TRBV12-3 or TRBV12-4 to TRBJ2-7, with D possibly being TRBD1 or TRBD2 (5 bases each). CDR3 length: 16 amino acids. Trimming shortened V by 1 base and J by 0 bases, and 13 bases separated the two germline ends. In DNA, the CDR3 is TGTGCCAGCAGTTTAGGTGGACTGGGGACCTCCTACGAGCAGTACTTC. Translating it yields CASSLGGLGTSYEQYF.

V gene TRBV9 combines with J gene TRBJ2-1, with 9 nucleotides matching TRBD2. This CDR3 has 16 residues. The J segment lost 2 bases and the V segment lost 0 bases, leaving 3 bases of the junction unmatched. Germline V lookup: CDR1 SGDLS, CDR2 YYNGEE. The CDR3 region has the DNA TGTGCCAGCAGCGTAGCGTCTAGCGGGGCCTACAATGAGCAGTTCTTC. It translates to CASSVASSGAYNEQFF.

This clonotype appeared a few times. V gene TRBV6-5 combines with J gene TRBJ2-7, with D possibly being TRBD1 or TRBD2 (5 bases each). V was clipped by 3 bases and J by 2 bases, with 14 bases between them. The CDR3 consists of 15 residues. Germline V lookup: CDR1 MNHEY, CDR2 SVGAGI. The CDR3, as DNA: TGTGCCAGCAGTTATATCGGGACGTTGACCTACGAGCAGTACTTC. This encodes CASSYIGTLTYEQYF.

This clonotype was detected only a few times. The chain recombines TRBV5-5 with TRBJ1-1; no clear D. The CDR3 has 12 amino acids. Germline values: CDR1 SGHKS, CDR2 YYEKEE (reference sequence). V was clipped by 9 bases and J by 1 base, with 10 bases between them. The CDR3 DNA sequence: TGTGCCAAACACCAGACGAACACTGAAGCTTTCTTT. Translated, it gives CAKHQTNTEAFF.

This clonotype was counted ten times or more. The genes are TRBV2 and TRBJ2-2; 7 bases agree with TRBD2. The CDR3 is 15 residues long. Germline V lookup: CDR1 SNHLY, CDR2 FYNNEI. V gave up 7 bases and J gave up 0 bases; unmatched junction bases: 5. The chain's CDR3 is CASIPLAANTGELFF. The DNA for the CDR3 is TGTGCCAGCATACCCCTAGCGGCGAACACCGGGGAGCTGTTTTTT.

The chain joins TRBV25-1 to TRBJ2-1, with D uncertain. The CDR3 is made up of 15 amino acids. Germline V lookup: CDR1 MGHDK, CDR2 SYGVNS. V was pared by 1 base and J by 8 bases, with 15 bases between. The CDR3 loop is CASSEFVGKRDEQFF. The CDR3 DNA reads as TGTGCCAGCAGTGAATTTGTTGGGAAGCGTGATGAGCAGTTCTTC.

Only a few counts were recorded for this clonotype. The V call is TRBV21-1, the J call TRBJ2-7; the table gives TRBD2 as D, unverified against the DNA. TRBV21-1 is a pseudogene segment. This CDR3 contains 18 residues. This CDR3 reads CASSIWTSNPRSSYEQYF. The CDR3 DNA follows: TGTGCCAGCAGCATATGGACTAGCAACCCCCGGTCCTCCTACGAGCAGTACTTC.

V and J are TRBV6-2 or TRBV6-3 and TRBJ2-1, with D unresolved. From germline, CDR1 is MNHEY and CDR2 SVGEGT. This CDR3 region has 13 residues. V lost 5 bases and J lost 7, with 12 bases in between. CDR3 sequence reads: CASSRLGWNEQFF. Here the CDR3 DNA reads TGTGCCAGCAGTCGTCTCGGGTGGAATGAGCAGTTCTTC.

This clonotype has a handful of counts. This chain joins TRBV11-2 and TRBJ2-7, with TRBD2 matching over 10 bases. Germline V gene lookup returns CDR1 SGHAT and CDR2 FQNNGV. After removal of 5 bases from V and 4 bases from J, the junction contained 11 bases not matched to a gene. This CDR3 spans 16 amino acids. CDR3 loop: CASSQRPPGLAYEQYF. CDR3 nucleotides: TGTGCCAGCAGCCAACGCCCCCCGGGACTAGCGTACGAGCAGTACTTC.